The 17 T cell receptor beta chains below come from one sample, sequenced in a study of cytomegalovirus exposure and HLA in healthy donors. Primers included in the PCR were 60 Vbeta and 13 Jbeta primers. Using immunoSEQ multiplex PCR, the repertoire was profiled, and TCRdb retains in-frame clones only, with some absent. This sample has under 200,000 clones, with 70% to 85% found just once. Sequencing was done on a sample of PBMCs. Receptor source: a man aged 50-59 years in good health and CMV-seropositive.

J is TRBJ2-3 and V is TRBV19; 8 bases are a match to TRBD1. Germline trimming cut 6 bases from V and 6 bases from J; bases unmatched to any gene: 11. This CDR3 has 15 residues. Per germline, CDR1 LNHDA and CDR2 SQIVND (reference sequence). CDR3 in DNA: TGTGCCAGTAGATCGGGACAGGCGTTGAGGGATACGCAGTATTTT. This gives the protein CASRSGQALRDTQYF.

The sample holds a few counts of this clone. The chain combines TRBV20-1 with TRBJ1-1; D unclear. V lost 6 bases, J lost 4 bases, and 9 bases lay in between. CDR1 and CDR2 (germline): DFQATT, SNEGSKA (reference sequence). There are 11 residues in the CDR3. DNA of the CDR3: TGCAGTGCCGAGACTCTCACTGAAGCTTTCTTT. Its translation: CSAETLTEAFF.

This sequence joins TRBV21-1 and TRBJ2-7; the table calls TRBD1, which could not be checked here. TRBV21-1 is flagged as a pseudogene. The CDR3 runs to 15 residues. Here the CDR3 reads CASSKGSWDRGQQYV. As DNA, the CDR3 is TGTGCCAGCAGCAAAGGGTCCTGGGACAGGGGCCAGCAGTACGTC.

V is TRBV5-1 and J is TRBJ1-4, with TRBD1 as a possible D gene (6 bases). This CDR3 has 16 residues. Germline V gene sequence: CDR1 SGHRS, CDR2 YFSETQ. Trimming cost V 4 bases and J 0 bases, with 13 bases left between them. CDR3 in DNA: TGCGCCAGCAGCCTGGACAGACCGGCAACTAATGAAAAACTGTTTTTT. As protein: CASSLDRPATNEKLFF.

This clone has only one observation. The V gene is TRBV25-1, the J gene TRBJ2-3; weak D call: TRBD2 (7 bases). V dropped 9 bases and J dropped 2 bases, with 18 bases sitting between them. CDR1 MGHDK and CDR2 SYGVNS come from the germline V gene. CDR3 length equals 15 residues. The CDR3: CASEGRGGLTDTQYF. The CDR3 nucleotides read TGTGCCAGTGAGGGGAGGGGGGGCCTCACAGATACGCAGTATTTT.

In its sample, this clone was seen a few times. The chain is built from TRBV6-5 and TRBJ2-7, with 7 bases that match TRBD2. The CDR3 has 14 residues. CDR1 and CDR2 from the germline V gene are MNHEY and SVGAGI. With 6 bases clipped from V and 0 bases from J, the junction kept 5 bases outside the gene matches. For the CDR3, the DNA is TGTGCCAGCAGAGAAGCGGGGAGCTCCTACGAGCAGTACGTC. It specifies CASREAGSSYEQYV.

The chain links TRBV10-1 to TRBJ2-2; 7 bases align to TRBD2. Germline CDR1 WNHNN, CDR2 SYGVQD (reference sequence). V shed 5 bases and J 0 bases; nucleotides not matched to a gene: 9. This CDR3 is 17 amino acids long. The CDR3 spells CASSKNPGLTNTGELFF. Written as DNA, the CDR3 is TGCGCCAGCAGTAAAAACCCGGGACTAACGAACACCGGGGAGCTGTTTTTT.

Comment on this clone: In the same sample, other DNA sequences code for this CDR3. V usage is TRBV30 and J usage is TRBJ1-5, with D possibly being TRBD1 (5 bases). Trimming removed 0 bases at V and 7 bases at J, with 13 bases between. Germline V gene data show CDR1 as GTSNPN and CDR2 as SVGIG (reference sequence). The CDR3 sequence is 14 residues long. The CDR3 DNA is TGTGCCTGGAGTGTACGGGGGGGAGGACAGCCCCAGCATTTT. It codes for CAWSVRGGGQPQHF.

The chain combines TRBV10-2 with TRBJ1-1; 7 positions match TRBD1. This CDR3 comprises 12 residues. With 8 bases clipped from V and 5 bases from J, the junction kept 5 bases outside the gene matches. Germline CDR1 WSHSY, CDR2 SAAADI. This chain's CDR3 is CASGKGATEAFF. CDR3 DNA: TGCGCCAGCGGCAAGGGGGCTACTGAAGCTTTCTTT.

The chain uses TRBV7-8 and TRBJ2-6; 8 bases are a match to TRBD2. Germline values: CDR1 SGHVS, CDR2 FQNEAQ. Trimming took 0 bases from V and 2 from J; bases not matched to a gene: 9. CDR3 length: 19 residues. In DNA form, the CDR3 reads TGTGCCAGCAGCTTAGCAGGACTAGCCGTCTCCCCTGGGGCCAACGTCCTGACTTTC. Its protein product is CASSLAGLAVSPGANVLTF.

This clone has just a few counts. The CDR3 loop is CASSTSAATDTQYF. The CDR3 DNA sequence: TGTGCCAGTAGTACCTCGGCAGCGACAGATACGCAGTATTTT. The genes are TRBV19 and TRBJ2-3; no definite D call. This CDR3 comprises 14 residues. The germline gives CDR1 LNHDA, CDR2 SQIVND (reference sequence). V was shortened by 4 bases and J by 3 bases, with 11 bases between the two germline ends.

The genes are TRBV5-1 and TRBJ2-7; 9 bases line up with TRBD1. This CDR3 spans 13 amino acids. The germline V gene encodes CDR1 SGHRS and CDR2 YFSETQ. The V segment lost 2 bases and the J segment 5 bases; nucleotides outside the gene matches: 2. The DNA for the CDR3 is TGCGCCAGCAGCTTCACAGGGGGCGACGAGCAGTACGTC. As protein: CASSFTGGDEQYV.

CDR3 protein: CASGHISTDYGYTF. CDR3 DNA: TGTGCCAGCGGACATATCAGCACGGACTATGGCTACACCTTC. The chain is built from TRBV6-5 and TRBJ1-2, with D possibly TRBD1 on 5 matching bases. Germline-derived CDR1 and CDR2 are MNHEY and SVGAGI. The CDR3 length is 14 residues. Trimming took off 8 bases at V and 3 bases at J, with 16 bases between the two ends.

The rearrangement uses TRBV5-1 and TRBJ2-5; 9 bases line up with TRBD2. CDR1 is SGHRS, CDR2 YFSETQ, per germline. V shed 4 bases, J shed 3 bases, and the junction held 1 base outside the gene matches. This CDR3 has 13 amino acids. DNA of the CDR3: TGCGCCAGCAGCCGCGGGGGGGAAGAGACCCAGTACTTC. This encodes CASSRGGEETQYF.

This chain links TRBV23-1 with TRBJ1-5; no reliable D call. TRBV23-1 is classed as an ORF, of uncertain function. The CDR3 sequence is 15 residues long. Trimming left V 3 bases short and J 7 bases short, with 16 bases between. The CDR3 coding sequence is TGCGCCAGCAGTCACCCTAGGAGGCACCGGCAGCCCCAGCATTTT. Its protein product is CASSHPRRHRQPQHF.

This chain links TRBV5-6 with TRBJ1-1; no reliable D call. This CDR3 region has 13 residues. The germline V and J ends were trimmed by 2 bases and 0 bases, with 5 bases remaining between them. Germline V gene data show CDR1 as SGHDT and CDR2 as YYEEEE. CDR3 in amino acids: CASSFPMNTEAFF. As DNA, the CDR3 is TGTGCCAGCAGCTTCCCAATGAACACTGAAGCTTTCTTT. The variable domain in full, with the rest retrieved from reference TRBV5-6 and TRBJ1-1, is DAGVTQSPTHLIKTRGQQVTLRCSPKSGHDTVSWYQQALGQGPQFIFQYYEEEERQRGNFPDRFSGHQFPNYSSELNVNALLLGDSALYLCASSFPMNTEAFFGQGTRLTVV.

V and J are TRBV25-1 and TRBJ2-7; no reliable D call. The CDR3 extends over 11 amino acids. Germline loops: CDR1 MGHDK, CDR2 SYGVNS. V was cut by 3 bases and J by 3 bases, with 3 bases left in between. The CDR3 bases are TGTGCCAGCAGTGACCTCTACGAGCAGTACTTC. The encoded protein is CASSDLYEQYF.